The TCR beta chain under discussion was sequenced for a study of blood T cell repertoires in COVID-19. In the study overall: Samples taken during acute and convalescent COVID-19 were collected in the United States, Italy and Spain. Nucleic acid was either cDNA or gDNA, and it came from T cells, B-cell-depleted T cells, or PBMCs.

This clone occurred a few times. The V segment lost 5 bases and the J segment 4 bases; nucleotides outside the gene matches: 9. This CDR3 spans 16 amino acids. Germline V CDR1 and CDR2: SEHNR, FQNEAQ (reference sequence). Original data processing: Estimation of nucleated cell counts relied on the amplification of reference gene primers. The method was immunoSEQ multiplex PCR; TCRdb's version includes in-frame clones alone and lacks a portion of them. The V and J calls and clone size come from that table; D and trimming were worked out from the DNA. The sample shows under 95,000 clones, approximately 88% of them seen only once.

The V call is TRBV7-9, the J call TRBJ1-1; 11 nucleotides line up with TRBD1. Sequencing input: peripheral blood. The receptor was derived from a woman of 80 years or more with active or convalescent COVID-19. The CDR3 bases are TGTGCCAGCAGCCCCGGACAGGGGGCGGGTGGCACTGAAGCTTTCTTT. Amino acids: CASSPGQGAGGTEAFF.